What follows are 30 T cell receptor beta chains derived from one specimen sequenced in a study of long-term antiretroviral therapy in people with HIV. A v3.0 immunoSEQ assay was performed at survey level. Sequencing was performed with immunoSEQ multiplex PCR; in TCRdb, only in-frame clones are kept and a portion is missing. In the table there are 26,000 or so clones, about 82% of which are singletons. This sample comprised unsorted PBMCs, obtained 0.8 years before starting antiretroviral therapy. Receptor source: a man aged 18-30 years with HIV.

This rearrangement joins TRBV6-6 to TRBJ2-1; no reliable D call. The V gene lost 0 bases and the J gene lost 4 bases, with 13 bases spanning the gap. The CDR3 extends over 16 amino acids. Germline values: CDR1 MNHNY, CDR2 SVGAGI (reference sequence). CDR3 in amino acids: CASSYSARPLYNEQFF. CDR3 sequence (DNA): TGTGCCAGCAGTTACTCTGCTAGACCCCTTTACAATGAGCAGTTCTTC.

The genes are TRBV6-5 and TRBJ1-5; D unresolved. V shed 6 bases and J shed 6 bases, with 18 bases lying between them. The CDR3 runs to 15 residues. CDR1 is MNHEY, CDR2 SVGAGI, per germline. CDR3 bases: TGTGCCAGCAGCCCCCAGCGAGGCTTGGGTCAGCCCCAGCATTTT. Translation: CASSPQRGLGQPQHF.

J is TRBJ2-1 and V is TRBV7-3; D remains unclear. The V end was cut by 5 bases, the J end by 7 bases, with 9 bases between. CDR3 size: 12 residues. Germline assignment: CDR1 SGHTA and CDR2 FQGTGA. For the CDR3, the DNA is TGTGCCAGCAGCCCGACGGGTAATGAGCAGTTCTTC. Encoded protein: CASSPTGNEQFF.

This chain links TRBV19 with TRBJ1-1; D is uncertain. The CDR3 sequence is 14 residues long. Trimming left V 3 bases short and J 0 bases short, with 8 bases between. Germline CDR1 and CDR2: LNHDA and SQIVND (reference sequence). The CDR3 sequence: CASSITVLNTEAFF. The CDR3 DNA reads TGTGCCAGTAGTATCACAGTGTTGAACACTGAAGCTTTCTTT.

The CDR3 spells CASSSGTAQGETQYF. In DNA form, the CDR3 reads TGTGCCAGCAGCTCCGGGACAGCCCAGGGAGAGACCCAGTACTTC. The rearrangement joins TRBV7-2 to TRBJ2-5, with 7 bases matching TRBD1. Germline V CDR1 and CDR2: SGHTA, FQGNSA. The CDR3 totals 15 residues. With V trimmed by 4 bases and J by 4 bases, 9 bases remained unmatched. The full variable domain, completed using reference TRBV7-2 and TRBJ2-5, is GAGVSQSPSNKVTEKGKDVELRCDPISGHTALYWYRQSLGQGLEFLIYFQGNSAPDKSGLPSDRFSAERTGGSVSTLTIQRTQQEDSAVYLCASSSGTAQGETQYFGPGTRLLVL.

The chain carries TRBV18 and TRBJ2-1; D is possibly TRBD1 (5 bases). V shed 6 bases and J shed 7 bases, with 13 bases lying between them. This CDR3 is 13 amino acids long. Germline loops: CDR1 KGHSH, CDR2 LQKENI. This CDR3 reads CASSPLSGNEQFF. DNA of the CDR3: TGTGCCAGCTCCCCCTTGTCAGGGAATGAGCAGTTCTTC.

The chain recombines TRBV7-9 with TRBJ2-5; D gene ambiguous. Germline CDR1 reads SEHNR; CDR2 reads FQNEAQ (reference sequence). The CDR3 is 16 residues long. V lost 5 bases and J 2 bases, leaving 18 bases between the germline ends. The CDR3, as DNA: TGTGCCAGCAGCGAGAACCGGCGACTTCCGCAAGAGACCCAGTACTTC. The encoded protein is CASSENRRLPQETQYF.

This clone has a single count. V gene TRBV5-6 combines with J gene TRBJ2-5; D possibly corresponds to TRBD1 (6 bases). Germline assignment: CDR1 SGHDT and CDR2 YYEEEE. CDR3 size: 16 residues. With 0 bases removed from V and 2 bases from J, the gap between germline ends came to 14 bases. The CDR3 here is CASSLEWTEVQETQYF. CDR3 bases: TGTGCCAGCAGCTTGGAATGGACAGAAGTACAAGAGACCCAGTACTTC.

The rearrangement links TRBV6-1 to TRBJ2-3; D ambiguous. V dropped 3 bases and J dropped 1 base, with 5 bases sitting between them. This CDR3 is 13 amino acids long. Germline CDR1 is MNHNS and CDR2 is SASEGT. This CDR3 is CASSELGTDTQYF. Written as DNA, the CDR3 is TGTGCCAGCAGTGAGCTGGGCACAGATACGCAGTATTTT.

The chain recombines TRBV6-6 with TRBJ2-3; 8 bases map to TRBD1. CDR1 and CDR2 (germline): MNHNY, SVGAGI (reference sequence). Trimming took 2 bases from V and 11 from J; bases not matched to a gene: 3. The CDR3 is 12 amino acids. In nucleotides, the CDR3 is TGTGCCAGCAGTTACGGACAGGGTATGCAGTATTTT. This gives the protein CASSYGQGMQYF.

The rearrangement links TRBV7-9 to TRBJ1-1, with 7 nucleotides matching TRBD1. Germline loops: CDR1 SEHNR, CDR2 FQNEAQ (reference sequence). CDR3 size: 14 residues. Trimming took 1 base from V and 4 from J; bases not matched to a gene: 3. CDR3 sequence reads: CASSLEGASTEAFF. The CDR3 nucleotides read TGTGCCAGCAGCTTAGAGGGGGCGAGCACTGAAGCTTTCTTT.

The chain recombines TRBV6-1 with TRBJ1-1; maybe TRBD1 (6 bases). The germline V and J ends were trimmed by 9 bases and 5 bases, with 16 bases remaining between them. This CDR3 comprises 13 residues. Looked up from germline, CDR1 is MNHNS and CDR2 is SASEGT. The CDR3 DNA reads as TGTGCCAGTAGCCAGGGGATTGGGACTGAAGCTTTCTTT. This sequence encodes CASSQGIGTEAFF.

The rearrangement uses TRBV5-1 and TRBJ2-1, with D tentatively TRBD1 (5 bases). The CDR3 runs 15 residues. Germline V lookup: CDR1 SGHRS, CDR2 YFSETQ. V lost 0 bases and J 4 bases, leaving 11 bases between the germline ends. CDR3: CASSLAQGSYNEQFF. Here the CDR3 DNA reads TGCGCCAGCAGCTTGGCTCAGGGATCTTACAATGAGCAGTTCTTC.

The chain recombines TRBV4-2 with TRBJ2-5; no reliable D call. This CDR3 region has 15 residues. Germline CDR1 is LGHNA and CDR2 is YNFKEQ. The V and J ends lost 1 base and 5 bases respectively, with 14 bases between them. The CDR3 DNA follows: TGTGCCAGCAGCCAAGGGGCAGCCATACCGGAGACCCAGTACTTC. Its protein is CASSQGAAIPETQYF.

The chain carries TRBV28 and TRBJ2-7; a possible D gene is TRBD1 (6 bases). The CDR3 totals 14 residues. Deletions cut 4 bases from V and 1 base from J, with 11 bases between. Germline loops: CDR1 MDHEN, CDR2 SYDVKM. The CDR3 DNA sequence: TGTGCCAGCAGTTCCCGGGACACGTCCTACGAGCAGTACTTC. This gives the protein CASSSRDTSYEQYF.

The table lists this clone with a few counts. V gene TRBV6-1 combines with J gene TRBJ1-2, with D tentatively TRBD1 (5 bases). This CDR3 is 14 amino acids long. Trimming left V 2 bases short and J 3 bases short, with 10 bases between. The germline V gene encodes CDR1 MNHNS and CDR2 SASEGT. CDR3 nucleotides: TGTGCCAGCAGTGAAATGGGCAGGGACTATGGCTACACCTTC. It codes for CASSEMGRDYGYTF.

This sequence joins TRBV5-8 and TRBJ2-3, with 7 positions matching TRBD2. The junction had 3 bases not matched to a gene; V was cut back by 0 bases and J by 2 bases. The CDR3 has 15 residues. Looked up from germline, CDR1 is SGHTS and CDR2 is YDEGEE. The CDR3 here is CASSLGGGITDTQYF. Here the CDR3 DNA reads TGTGCCAGCAGCTTGGGGGGGGGAATCACAGATACGCAGTATTTT.

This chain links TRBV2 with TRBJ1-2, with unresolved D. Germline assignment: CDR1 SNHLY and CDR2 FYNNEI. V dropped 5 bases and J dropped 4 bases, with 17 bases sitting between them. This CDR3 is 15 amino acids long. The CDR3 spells CASSSLEGSVYGYTF. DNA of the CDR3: TGTGCCAGCAGTTCCCTTGAAGGGTCTGTCTATGGCTACACCTTC.

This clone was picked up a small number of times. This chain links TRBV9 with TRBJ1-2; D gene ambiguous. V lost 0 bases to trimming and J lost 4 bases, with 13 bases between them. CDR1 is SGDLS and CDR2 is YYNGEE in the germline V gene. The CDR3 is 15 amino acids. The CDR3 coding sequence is TGTGCCAGCAGCGTAGCTGTCAGCAACACCTATGGCTACACCTTC. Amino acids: CASSVAVSNTYGYTF. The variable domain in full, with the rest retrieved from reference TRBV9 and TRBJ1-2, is DSGVTQTPKHLITATGQRVTLRCSPRSGDLSVYWYQQSLDQGLQFLIQYYNGEERAKGNILERFSAQQFPDLHSELNLSSLELGDSALYFCASSVAVSNTYGYTFGSGTRLTVV.

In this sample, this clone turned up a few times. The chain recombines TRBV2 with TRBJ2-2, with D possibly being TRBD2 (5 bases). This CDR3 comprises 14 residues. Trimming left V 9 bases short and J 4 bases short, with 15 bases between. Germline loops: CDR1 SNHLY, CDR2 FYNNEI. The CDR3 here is CARDREGATGELFF. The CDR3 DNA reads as TGTGCCAGAGACCGGGAAGGCGCCACCGGGGAGCTGTTTTTT.

The CDR3 spells CAWNPSLADYEQYF. The CDR3 nucleotides read TGTGCCTGGAATCCTTCGTTGGCGGACTACGAGCAGTACTTC. The genes are TRBV30 and TRBJ2-5; D is undetermined. The tail of the sequence fits TRBJ2-7 better, so the J call may be wrong. Germline V gene lookup returns CDR1 GTSNPN and CDR2 SVGIG (reference sequence). The length of the CDR3 is 14 residues.

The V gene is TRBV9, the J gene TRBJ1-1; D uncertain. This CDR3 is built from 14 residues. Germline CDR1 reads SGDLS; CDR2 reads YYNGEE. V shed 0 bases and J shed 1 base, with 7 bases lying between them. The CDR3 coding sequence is TGTGCCAGCAGCGTAGCCCCGGGGAACACTGAAGCTTTCTTT. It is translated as CASSVAPGNTEAFF.

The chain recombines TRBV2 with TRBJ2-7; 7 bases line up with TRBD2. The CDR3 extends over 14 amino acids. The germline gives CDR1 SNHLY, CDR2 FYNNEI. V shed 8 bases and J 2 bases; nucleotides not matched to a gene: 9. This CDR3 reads CASFLGLAAYEQYF. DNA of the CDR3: TGTGCCAGCTTCCTAGGTCTAGCGGCCTACGAGCAGTACTTC.

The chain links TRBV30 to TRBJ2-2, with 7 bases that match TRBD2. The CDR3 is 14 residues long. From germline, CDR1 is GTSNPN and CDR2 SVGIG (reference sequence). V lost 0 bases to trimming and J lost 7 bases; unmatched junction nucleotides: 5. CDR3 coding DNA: TGTGCCTGGAGTGTACAGCGGGGTGTCGGGGAGCTGTTTTTT. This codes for CAWSVQRGVGELFF. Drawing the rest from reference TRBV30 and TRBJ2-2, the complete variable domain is SQTIHQWPATLVQPVGSPLSLECTVEGTSNPNLYWYRQAAGRGLQLLFYSVGIGQISSEVPQNLSASRPQDRQFILSSKKLLLSDSGFYLCAWSVQRGVGELFFGEGSRLTVL.

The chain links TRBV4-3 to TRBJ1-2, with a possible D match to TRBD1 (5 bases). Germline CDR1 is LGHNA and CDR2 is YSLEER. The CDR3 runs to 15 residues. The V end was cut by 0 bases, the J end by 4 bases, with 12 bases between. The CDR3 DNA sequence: TGCGCCAGCAGCCAAGATCACGGGGGTCGCTATGGCTACACCTTC. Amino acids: CASSQDHGGRYGYTF.

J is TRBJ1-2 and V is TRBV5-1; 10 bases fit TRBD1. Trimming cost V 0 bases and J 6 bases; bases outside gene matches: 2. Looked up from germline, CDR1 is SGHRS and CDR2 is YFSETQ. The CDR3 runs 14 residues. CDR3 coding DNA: TGCGCCAGCAGCTTGGAAGGACAGGGGGATGGCTACACCTTC. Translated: CASSLEGQGDGYTF.

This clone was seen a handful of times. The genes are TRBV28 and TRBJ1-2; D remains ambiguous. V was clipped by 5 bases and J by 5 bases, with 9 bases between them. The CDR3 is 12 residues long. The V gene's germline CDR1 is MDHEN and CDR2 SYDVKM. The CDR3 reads CASSPTLYGYTF. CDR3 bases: TGTGCCAGCAGTCCTACCCTATATGGCTACACCTTC.

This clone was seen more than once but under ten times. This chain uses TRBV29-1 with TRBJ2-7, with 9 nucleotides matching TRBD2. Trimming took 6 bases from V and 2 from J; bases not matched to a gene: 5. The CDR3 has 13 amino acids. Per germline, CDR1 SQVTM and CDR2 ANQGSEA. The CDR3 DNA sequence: TGCAGCGTCCGACTAGCGGCTACCTACGAGCAGTACTTC. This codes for CSVRLAATYEQYF.

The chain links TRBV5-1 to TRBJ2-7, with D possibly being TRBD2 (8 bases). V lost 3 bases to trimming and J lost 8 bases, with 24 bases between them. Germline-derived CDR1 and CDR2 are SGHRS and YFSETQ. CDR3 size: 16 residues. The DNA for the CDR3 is TGCGCCAGCAGCTCCGGACAGGCGGGGGGCTTCCTACAGCAGTACTTC. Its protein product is CASSSGQAGGFLQQYF.

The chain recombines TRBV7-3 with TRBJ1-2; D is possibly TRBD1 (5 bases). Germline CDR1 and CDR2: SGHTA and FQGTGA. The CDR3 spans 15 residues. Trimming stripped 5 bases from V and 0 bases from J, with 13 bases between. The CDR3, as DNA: TGTGCCAGCAGCCCGTGGGGGTTACCTAACTATGGCTACACCTTC. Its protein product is CASSPWGLPNYGYTF.